The T cell receptor (beta chain) under discussion was sequenced for a study of OX40 agonist ivuxolimab in advanced cancers. With respect to this clone: The antigen is undetermined.

Only in-frame clones appear in the TCRdb table, and some are missing; sequencing was by immunoSEQ multiplex PCR. The top ten clones hold less than 0.2% of a sample with around 100,000 clones, 89% of them seen once. Study-level results: At 0.1 to 3.0 mg/kg and by week 6, clonal expansion occurred in CD4+ and CD8+ blood T cells.

V lost 0 bases to trimming and J lost 8 bases, with 19 bases between them. The length of the CDR3 is 16 residues. Germline lookup yields CDR1 SGHTA and CDR2 FQGNSA. This sequence joins TRBV7-2 and TRBJ1-2, with D maybe TRBD1 (5 bases). The source is an adult with an advanced solid tumor such as melanoma, head and neck, liver or kidney cancer. The specimen comprised CD4+ or CD8+ T cells sorted from blood, sampled in a trial of the OX40 agonist ivuxolimab. The CDR3: CASSLAVFGTLSGYTF. CDR3 nucleotides: TGTGCCAGCAGCTTAGCGGTTTTTGGGACTCTGAGCGGCTACACCTTC.